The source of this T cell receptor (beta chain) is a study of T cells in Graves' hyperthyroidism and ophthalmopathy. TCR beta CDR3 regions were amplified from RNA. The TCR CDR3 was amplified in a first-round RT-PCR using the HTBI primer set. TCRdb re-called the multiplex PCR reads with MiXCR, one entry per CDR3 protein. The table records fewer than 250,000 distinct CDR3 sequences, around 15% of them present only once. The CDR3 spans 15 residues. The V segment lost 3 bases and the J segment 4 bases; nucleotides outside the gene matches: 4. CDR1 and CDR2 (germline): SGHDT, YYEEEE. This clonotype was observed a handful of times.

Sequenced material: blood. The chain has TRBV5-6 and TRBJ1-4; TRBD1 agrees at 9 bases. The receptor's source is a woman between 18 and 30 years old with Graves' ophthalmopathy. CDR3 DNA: TGTGCCAGCAGCTGGGGACAGGGAATTAATGAAAAACTGTTTTTT. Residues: CASSWGQGINEKLFF.